This T cell receptor beta chain originates from a study of shared clonotypes between healthy human individuals. Concerning this clone itself: A much larger clone differs from this one at a single base, so this may be a read error. No conserved phenylalanine or tryptophan is present at the end of the CDR3, so a read error is the likely explanation.

The authors loaded about 0.2 ug DNA, 25,000 to 30,000 T cell genomes, into sorted-subset replicate PCRs. Per the original data handling: ImmunoSEQ yielded junction-only sequences lacking quality scores, so filtering differed. Some clones are missing from TCRdb's copy, which holds only in-frame ones; the method was immunoSEQ multiplex PCR. V and J calls and clone size are those listed in that table; D and trimming were worked out from the DNA. The table records over 2 million clones, 85% to 95% of them present only once. Per the germline V gene, CDR1 is GTSNPN and CDR2 is SVGIG (reference sequence). Trimming removed 3 bases from V and 3 bases from J, with 20 bases in between. This CDR3 is built from 16 residues.

The chain has TRBV30 and TRBJ1-2; D is undetermined. The specimen sequenced was naive CD4+ T cells sorted from blood. The subset: CD45RA+ positively selected. This sequence was found in a man aged 18-30 years in good health. The CDR3 DNA is TGTGCCTGGAGCGAGGGTTCCTTGGGATTACACTATGGCTACACCCTC. Residues: CAWSEGSLGLHYGYTL.